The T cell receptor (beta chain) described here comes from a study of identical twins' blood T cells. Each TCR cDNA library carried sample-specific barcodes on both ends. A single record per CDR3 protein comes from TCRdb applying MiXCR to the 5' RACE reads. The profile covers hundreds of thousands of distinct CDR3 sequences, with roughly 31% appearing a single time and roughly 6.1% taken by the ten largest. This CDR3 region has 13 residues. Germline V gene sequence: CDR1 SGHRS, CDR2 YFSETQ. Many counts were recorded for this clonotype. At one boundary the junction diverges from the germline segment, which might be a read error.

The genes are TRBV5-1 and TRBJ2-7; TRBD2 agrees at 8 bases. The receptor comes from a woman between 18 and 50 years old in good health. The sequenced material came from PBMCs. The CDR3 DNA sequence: TGTGCCAGCAGCTTAGCGGGGTCCTACGAGCAGTACTTC. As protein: CASSLAGSYEQYF.